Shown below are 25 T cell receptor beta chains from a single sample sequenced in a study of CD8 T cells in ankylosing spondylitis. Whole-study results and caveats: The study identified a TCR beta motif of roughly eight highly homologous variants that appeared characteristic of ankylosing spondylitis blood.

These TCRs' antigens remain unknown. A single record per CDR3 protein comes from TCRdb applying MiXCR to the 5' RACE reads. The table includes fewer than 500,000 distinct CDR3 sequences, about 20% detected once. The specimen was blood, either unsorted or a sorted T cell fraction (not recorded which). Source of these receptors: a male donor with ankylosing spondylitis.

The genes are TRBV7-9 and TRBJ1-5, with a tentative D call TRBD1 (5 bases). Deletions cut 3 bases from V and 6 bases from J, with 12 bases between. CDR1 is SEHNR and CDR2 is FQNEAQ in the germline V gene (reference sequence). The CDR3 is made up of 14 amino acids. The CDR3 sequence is CASSFGGLSQPQHF. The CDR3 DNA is TGTGCCAGCAGCTTCGGGGGTTTGTCTCAGCCCCAGCATTTT.

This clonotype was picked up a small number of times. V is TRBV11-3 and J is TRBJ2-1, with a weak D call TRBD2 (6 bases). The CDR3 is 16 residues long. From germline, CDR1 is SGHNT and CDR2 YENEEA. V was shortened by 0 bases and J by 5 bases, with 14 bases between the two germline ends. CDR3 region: CASSLDRGRPNNEQFF. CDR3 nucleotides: TGTGCCAGCAGCTTAGATCGAGGGAGGCCAAACAATGAGCAGTTCTTC.

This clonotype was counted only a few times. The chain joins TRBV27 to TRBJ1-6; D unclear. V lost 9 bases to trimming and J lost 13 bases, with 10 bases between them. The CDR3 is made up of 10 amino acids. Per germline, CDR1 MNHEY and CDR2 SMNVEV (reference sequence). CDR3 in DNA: TGTGCCAGAGAATATACGCCCCTCCACTTT. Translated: CAREYTPLHF.

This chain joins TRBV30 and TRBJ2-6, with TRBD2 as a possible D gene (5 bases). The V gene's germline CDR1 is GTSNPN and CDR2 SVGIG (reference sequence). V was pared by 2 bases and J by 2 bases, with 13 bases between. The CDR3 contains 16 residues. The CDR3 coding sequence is TGTGCCTGGAGTTGGTATTACGGGACTGGGGCCAACGTCCTGACTTTC. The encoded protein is CAWSWYYGTGANVLTF.

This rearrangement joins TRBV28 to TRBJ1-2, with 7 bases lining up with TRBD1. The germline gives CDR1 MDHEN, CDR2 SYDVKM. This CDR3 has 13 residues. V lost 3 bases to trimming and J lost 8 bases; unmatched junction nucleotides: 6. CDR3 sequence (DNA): TGTGCCAGCAGTTTCACAGGGGTCGAGGGCTACACCTTC. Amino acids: CASSFTGVEGYTF.

This chain's CDR3 is CASSLVKWGEKLFF. The CDR3 region has the DNA TGCGCCAGCAGCTTGGTCAAGTGGGGTGAAAAACTGTTTTTT. The chain recombines TRBV5-1 with TRBJ1-4, with D unresolved. Germline CDR1 reads SGHRS; CDR2 reads YFSETQ. The CDR3 runs to 14 residues. The V and J ends lost 0 bases and 7 bases respectively, with 10 bases between them.

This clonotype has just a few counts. CDR3 nucleotides: TGTGCCAGCAGTCCAAGAAGGGCCCAGCCCCAGCATTTT. Amino acids: CASSPRRAQPQHF. The chain has TRBV6-6 and TRBJ1-5; D is undetermined. There are 13 residues in the CDR3. Trimming took 5 bases from V and 7 from J, leaving 12 bases between them. From germline, CDR1 is MNHNY and CDR2 SVGAGI (reference sequence).

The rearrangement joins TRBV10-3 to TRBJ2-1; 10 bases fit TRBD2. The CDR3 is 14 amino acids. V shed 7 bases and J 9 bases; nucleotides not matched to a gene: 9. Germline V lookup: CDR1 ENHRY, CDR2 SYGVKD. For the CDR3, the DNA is TGTGCCATCATCGCGCTAGCGGGAGTTGGTGAGCAGTTCTTC. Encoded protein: CAIIALAGVGEQFF.

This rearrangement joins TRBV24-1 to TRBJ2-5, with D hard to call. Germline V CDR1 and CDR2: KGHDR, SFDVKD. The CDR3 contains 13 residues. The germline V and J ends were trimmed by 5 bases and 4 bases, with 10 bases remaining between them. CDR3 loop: CATSGSPSETQYF. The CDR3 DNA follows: TGTGCCACCAGTGGTTCCCCGTCAGAGACCCAGTACTTC.

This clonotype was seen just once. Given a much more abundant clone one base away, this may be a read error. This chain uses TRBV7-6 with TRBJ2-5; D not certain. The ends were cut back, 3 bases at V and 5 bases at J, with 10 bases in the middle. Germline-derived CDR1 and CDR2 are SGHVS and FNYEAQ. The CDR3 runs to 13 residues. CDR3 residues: CASSFDEEETQYF. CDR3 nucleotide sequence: TGTGCCAGCAGCTTTGACGAGGAGGAGACCCAGTACTTC.

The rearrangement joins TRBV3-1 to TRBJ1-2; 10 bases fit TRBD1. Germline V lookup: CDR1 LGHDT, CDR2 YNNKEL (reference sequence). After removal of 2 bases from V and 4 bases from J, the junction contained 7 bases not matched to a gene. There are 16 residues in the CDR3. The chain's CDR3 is CASSQTTGGLVYGYTF. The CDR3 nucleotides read TGTGCCAGCAGCCAAACGACAGGGGGCCTGGTCTATGGCTACACCTTC. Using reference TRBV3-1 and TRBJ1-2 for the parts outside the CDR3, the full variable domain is DTAVSQTPKYLVTQMGNDKSIKCEQNLGHDTMYWYKQDSKKFLKIMFSYNNKELIINETVPNRFSPKSPDKAHLNLHINSLELGDSAVYFCASSQTTGGLVYGYTFGSGTRLTVV.

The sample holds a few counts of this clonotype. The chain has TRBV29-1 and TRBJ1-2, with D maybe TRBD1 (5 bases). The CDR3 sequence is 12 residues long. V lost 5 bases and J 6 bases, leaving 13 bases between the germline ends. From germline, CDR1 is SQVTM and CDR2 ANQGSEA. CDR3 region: CSVLFPGNGYTF. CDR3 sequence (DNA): TGCAGCGTTCTCTTTCCAGGGAATGGCTACACCTTC.

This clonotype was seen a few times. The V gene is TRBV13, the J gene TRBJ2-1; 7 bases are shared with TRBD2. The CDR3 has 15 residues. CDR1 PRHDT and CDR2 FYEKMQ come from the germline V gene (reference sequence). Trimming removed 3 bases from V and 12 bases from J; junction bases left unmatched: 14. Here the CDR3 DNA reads TGTGCCAGCAGCTTTGGTAGCGGGCCTGCCGGGGTGCAGTTCTTC. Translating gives CASSFGSGPAGVQFF. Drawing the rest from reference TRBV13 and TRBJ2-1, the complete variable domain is AAGVIQSPRHLIKEKRETATLKCYPIPRHDTVYWYQQGPGQDPQFLISFYEKMQSDKGSIPDRFSAQQFSDYHSELNMSSLELGDSALYFCASSFGSGPAGVQFFGPGTRLTVL.

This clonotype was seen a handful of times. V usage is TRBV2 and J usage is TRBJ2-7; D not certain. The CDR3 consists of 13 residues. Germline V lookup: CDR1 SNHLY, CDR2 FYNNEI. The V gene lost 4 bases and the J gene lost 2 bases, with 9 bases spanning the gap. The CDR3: CASSVPLTYEQYF. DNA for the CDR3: TGTGCCAGCAGTGTTCCCCTGACCTACGAGCAGTACTTC.

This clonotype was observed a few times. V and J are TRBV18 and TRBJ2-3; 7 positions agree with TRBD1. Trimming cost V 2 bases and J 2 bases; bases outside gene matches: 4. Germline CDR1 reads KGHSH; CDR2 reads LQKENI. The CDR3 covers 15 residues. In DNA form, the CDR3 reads TGTGCCAGCTCACCAACAGGGGTGGCCACAGATACGCAGTATTTT. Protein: CASSPTGVATDTQYF.

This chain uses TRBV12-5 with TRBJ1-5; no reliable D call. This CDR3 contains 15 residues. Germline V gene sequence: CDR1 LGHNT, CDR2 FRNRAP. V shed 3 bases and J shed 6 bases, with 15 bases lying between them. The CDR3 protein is CASGLTSRAGQPQHF. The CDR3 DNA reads TGTGCTAGTGGTTTAACCTCACGGGCGGGTCAGCCCCAGCATTTT.

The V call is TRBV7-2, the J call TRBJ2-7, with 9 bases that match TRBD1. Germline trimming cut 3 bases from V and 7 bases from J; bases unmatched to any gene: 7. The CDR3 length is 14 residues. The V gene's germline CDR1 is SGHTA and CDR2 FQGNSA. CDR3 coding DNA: TGTGCCAGCAGCTTTGGGACAGGGCTCGAGGAGCAGTACTTC. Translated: CASSFGTGLEEQYF. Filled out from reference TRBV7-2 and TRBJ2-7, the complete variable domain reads GAGVSQSPSNKVTEKGKDVELRCDPISGHTALYWYRQSLGQGLEFLIYFQGNSAPDKSGLPSDRFSAERTGGSVSTLTIQRTQQEDSAVYLCASSFGTGLEEQYFGPGTRLTVT.

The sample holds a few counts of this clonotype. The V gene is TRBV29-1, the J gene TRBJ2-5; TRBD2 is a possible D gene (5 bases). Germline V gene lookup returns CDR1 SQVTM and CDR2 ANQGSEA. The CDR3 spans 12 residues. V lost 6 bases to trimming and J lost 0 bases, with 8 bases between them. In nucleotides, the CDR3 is TGCAGCGTGCAACTAGACCAAGAGACCCAGTACTTC. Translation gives CSVQLDQETQYF.

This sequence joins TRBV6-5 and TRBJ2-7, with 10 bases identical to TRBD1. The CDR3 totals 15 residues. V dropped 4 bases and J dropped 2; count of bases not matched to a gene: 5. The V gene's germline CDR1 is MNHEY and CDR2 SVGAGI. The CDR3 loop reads CASSSGTGATYEQYF. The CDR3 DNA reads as TGTGCCAGCAGTTCGGGGACAGGGGCTACCTACGAGCAGTACTTC.

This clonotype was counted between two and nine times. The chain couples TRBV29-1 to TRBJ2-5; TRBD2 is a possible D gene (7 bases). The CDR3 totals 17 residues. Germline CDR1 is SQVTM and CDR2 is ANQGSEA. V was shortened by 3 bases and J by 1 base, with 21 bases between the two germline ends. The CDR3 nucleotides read TGCAGCGTTGAGGGAACCCGGGGGGCCGAACCCCAAGAGACCCAGTACTTC. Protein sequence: CSVEGTRGAEPQETQYF. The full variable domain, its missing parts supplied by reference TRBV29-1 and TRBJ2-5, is SAVISQKPSRDICQRGTSLTIQCQVDSQVTMMFWYRQQPGQSLTLIATANQGSEATYESGFVIDKFPISRPNLTFSTLTVSNMSPEDSSIYLCSVEGTRGAEPQETQYFGPGTRLLVL.

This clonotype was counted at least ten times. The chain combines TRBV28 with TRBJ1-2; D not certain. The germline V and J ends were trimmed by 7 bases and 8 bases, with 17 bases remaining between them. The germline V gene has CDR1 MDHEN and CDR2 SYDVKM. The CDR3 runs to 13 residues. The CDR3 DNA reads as TGTGCCAGCACCCGGGATGAGTTTAGGGGCTACACCTTC. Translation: CASTRDEFRGYTF.

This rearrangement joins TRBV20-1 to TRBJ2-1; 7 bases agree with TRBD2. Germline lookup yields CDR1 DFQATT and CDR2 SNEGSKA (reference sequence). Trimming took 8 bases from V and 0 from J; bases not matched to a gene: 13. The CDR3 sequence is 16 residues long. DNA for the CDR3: TGCAGTCACGGCGGGGGAGCGGGGAACTCCTACAATGAGCAGTTCTTC. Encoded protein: CSHGGGAGNSYNEQFF.

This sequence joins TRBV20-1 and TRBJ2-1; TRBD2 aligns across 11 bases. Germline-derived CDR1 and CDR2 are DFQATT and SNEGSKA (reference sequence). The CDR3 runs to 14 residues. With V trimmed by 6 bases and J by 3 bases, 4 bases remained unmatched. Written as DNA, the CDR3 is TGCAGTGCGAGACTAGCGGGGCACTACAATGAGCAGTTCTTC. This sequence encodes CSARLAGHYNEQFF.

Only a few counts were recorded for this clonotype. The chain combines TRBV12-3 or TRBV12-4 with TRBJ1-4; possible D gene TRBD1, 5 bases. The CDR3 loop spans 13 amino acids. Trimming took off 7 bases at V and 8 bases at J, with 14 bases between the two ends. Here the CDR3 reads CASTLGTGEKLFF. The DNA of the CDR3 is TGTGCCAGCACCTTGGGGACGGGGGAAAAACTGTTTTTT.

This chain's CDR3 is CASSEPRSSSYEQYF. CDR3 sequence (DNA): TGCGCCAGCAGCGAACCGAGGTCTAGCTCCTACGAGCAGTACTTC. The V and J genes are TRBV5-1 and TRBJ2-7; D is ambiguous. In germline, CDR1 is SGHRS, CDR2 YFSETQ. The CDR3 covers 15 residues. V lost 4 bases to trimming and J lost 0 bases, with 14 bases between them.